This T cell receptor (beta chain) was found in a study of response to subunit inactivated influenza vaccine (dated by TCRdb to about 2018). Background on the whole study: The study used deep quantitative T cell receptor repertoire profiling to track responses to a trivalent subunit inactivated influenza vaccine.

Sample time point, as interpreted from the label and publication: around 47 days after influenza vaccine administration. From a lookup of the germline V gene, CDR1 and CDR2 are SQVTM and ANQGSEA. Between the V and J ends, shortened by 5 bases and 1 base respectively, the junction contains 8 bases. The CDR3 runs 12 residues from the cysteine to the phenylalanine. The CDR3 DNA has 36 bases and is translated from base 1. This clonotype came up many times. Its target antigen remains unknown. No base-level quality is on record; no much larger clone is a single base apart. The study at large found these results: The authors proposed that each seasonal influenza vaccination may bring in only a limited number of new T cells.

The library relied on RT-PCR. The run used an Illumina HiSeq 2500. TCRdb itself trimmed the public reads at Q25 with fastp, ran MiXCR and retained productive beta chains. Every CDR3 protein is listed once, alongside the most common genes and DNA of its rows. This sample lists a few hundred thousand distinct CDR3 sequences; approximately 10% were detected once. Approximately 12% of the sample goes to the ten largest clones. The chain links TRBV29-1 with TRBJ1-1; the D segment could be TRBD1, given 5 matching bases. The sample here was PBMCs from blood, taken about 40 days after vaccination. The sequence was collected from a man aged 50-59 years who received an inactivated influenza vaccine. Donor details come from another sample of the same person, matched by shared clones. The DNA reads as follows: TGCAGCGTTTCGCAGGGGAACACTGAAGCTTTCTTT. The resulting protein is CSVSQGNTEAFF.